A selection of T cell receptor beta chains follows, all from one sample in a study of blood T cell repertoires in COVID-19. Assay: immunoSEQ multiplex PCR; the TCRdb copy retains only in-frame clones and omits some. This table holds nearly 25,000 clones, about 91% found once. The sample was peripheral blood. Receptors were obtained from a man in his 70s with active COVID-19. Each CDR3 is given with its conserved first and last residue. The D gene is left open where the match is weak. The size entry is marked missing in some rows and otherwise reads once, few, many or a size class.

d_gene	v_gene	j_gene	abundance	CDR3nt	CDR3aa
NA	TRBV20-1	TRBJ2-1	NA	TGCAGTGCCAGTACGAGGGCCACCAATGAGCAGTTCTTC	CSASTRATNEQFF
NA	TRBV5-5	TRBJ1-6	NA	TGTGCCAGCAGCTTGTTTTCCGCTAACAATTCACCCCTCCACTTT	CASSLFSANNSPLHF
NA	TRBV7-3	TRBJ2-2	few	TGTGCCAGCAGCTCCCCGGGAACCGGGGAGCTGTTTTTT	CASSSPGTGELFF
NA	TRBV12-3/TRBV12-4	TRBJ2-7	NA	TGTGCCAGCAGGGGCTTCCAGTACGAGCAGTACTTC	CASRGFQYEQYF
TRBD1	TRBV5-3	TRBJ2-5	NA	TGTGCCAGGGTTACAGGGGGCCGGGAGACCCAGTACTTC	CARVTGGRETQYF
NA	TRBV15	TRBJ2-7	NA	TGTGCCACCAGAGGACAGGCGGGATCCTACGAGCAGTACTTC	CATRGQAGSYEQYF
NA	TRBV27	TRBJ1-4	NA	TGTGCCAGCGGTAGGGGTGTGGACAGTTCTGATGAAAAACTGTTTTTT	CASGRGVDSSDEKLFF
TRBD2	TRBV11-3	TRBJ2-7	NA	TGTGCCAGCAGCTTCGGGACTAGCGGGGGGACGACGAAGCAGTACTTC	CASSFGTSGGTTKQYF
NA	TRBV18	TRBJ1-5	NA	TGTGCCAGCTCACCGGGCGCGGGGAATCAGCCCCAGCATTTT	CASSPGAGNQPQHF
TRBD1	TRBV18	TRBJ2-2	NA	TGTGCCAGTCAACAGGGGGCAACCGGGGAGCTGTTTTTT	CASQQGATGELFF
NA	TRBV30	TRBJ1-5	NA	TGTGCCTGGAGTCGGCAGGGCGGGGGTCAGCCCCAGCATTTT	CAWSRQGGGQPQHF
NA	TRBV18	TRBJ1-6	NA	TGTGCCAGCTCACTCCGGGACAACAGATCACCCCTCCACTTT	CASSLRDNRSPLHF
NA	TRBV5-6	TRBJ2-7	NA	TGTGCCAGCAGCTTGAGGGGACTTCACTCCTACGAGCAGTACTTC	CASSLRGLHSYEQYF
NA	TRBV20-1	TRBJ2-1	NA	TGCAGTGCTAGTCTTATGGAGACTTTCTCCTACAATGAGCAGTTCTTC	CSASLMETFSYNEQFF
TRBD2	TRBV7-7	TRBJ2-1	NA	TGTGCCAGCAGCCAGACTAGCGGGAGAAACAATGAGCAGTTCTTC	CASSQTSGRNNEQFF
NA	TRBV7-9	TRBJ2-5	NA	TGTGCCAGCAGCTCCCCCGGGAGCGTGCAAGAGACCCAGTACTTC	CASSSPGSVQETQYF
TRBD1	TRBV27	TRBJ2-2	NA	TGTGCCAGCAGTCTCTCCGGGACAGGGAACACCGGGGAGCTGTTTTTT	CASSLSGTGNTGELFF
NA	TRBV18	TRBJ1-2	NA	TGTGCCAGCTCACCCACGGTTCTGCGGAACAACGTCGGCTACACCTTC	CASSPTVLRNNVGYTF
NA	TRBV5-1	TRBJ2-5	NA	TGCGCCAGCAGCTTTTCCAGGAGGAAAGAGACCCAGTACTTC	CASSFSRRKETQYF
NA	TRBV6-5	TRBJ1-2	NA	TGTGCCAGCAGTTACGGAGGAAATCTAGAGGGCTACACCTTC	CASSYGGNLEGYTF
NA	TRBV18	TRBJ2-7	NA	TGTGCCAGCTCACCAGGTACAGGGACATCCTACGAGCAGTACTTC	CASSPGTGTSYEQYF
NA	TRBV5-4	TRBJ2-7	NA	TGTGCCAGCAGACGGGGGGCTAGCGGAGCCTACGAGCAGTACTTC	CASRRGASGAYEQYF
TRBD1	TRBV19	TRBJ2-1	NA	TGTGCCAGTAGTACCGCCGGGACAGGGCTTAATGAGCAGTTCTTC	CASSTAGTGLNEQFF
TRBD1	TRBV10-3	TRBJ1-4	NA	TGTGCCATCAGTGAGGAGGGCCCCGGGACAGCTATAAAACTGTTTTTT	CAISEEGPGTAIKLFF
TRBD2	TRBV9	TRBJ2-1	NA	TGTGCCAGCAGCCTCCGTAGCGGGTCTAACAATGAGCAGTTCTTC	CASSLRSGSNNEQFF
TRBD1	TRBV7-2	TRBJ1-5	few	TGTGCCAGCAGCTTACAGGGGGGCAATCAGCCCCAGCATTTT	CASSLQGGNQPQHF
TRBD1	TRBV29-1	TRBJ2-4	NA	TGCAGCGTTTCGACAGGGTTGAACATTCAGTACTTC	CSVSTGLNIQYF
NA	TRBV6-5	TRBJ1-1	NA	TGTGCCAGCAGTTACTCGTGGAGGGGGAACACTGAAGCTTTCTTT	CASSYSWRGNTEAFF
TRBD1	TRBV19	TRBJ1-5	NA	TGTGCCAGTAGCCGGGCGGGACAGGAGAGGTCAAGTCAGCCCCAGCATTTT	CASSRAGQERSSQPQHF
NA	TRBV7-2	TRBJ2-1	NA	TGTGCCAGCAGCTTCCGGGACTCCGACATATTGTTCTTC	CASSFRDSDILFF
NA	TRBV6-5	TRBJ1-6	NA	TGTGCCAGCAGCCCGCGGAGACGGAATAATTCACCCCTCCACTTT	CASSPRRRNNSPLHF
NA	TRBV12-2	TRBJ1-6	NA	TGTGCAAGTCGCCCTGGACATCCTAACCTGGACTATAATTCACCCCTCCACTTT	CASRPGHPNLDYNSPLHF
NA	TRBV11-3	TRBJ2-1	NA	TGTGCCAGCAGCCCCCGGAGCGGTTATTACAATGAGCAGTTCTTC	CASSPRSGYYNEQFF
NA	TRBV28	TRBJ2-5	NA	TGTGCCAGCAGTTTAGGCAGGAGGGTTATAGATGGTATGGAGACCCAGTACTTC	CASSLGRRVIDGMETQYF
TRBD1	TRBV11-3	TRBJ2-1	NA	TGTGCCAGCAGCTTAGGTACCGGGACAGGATACAATGAGCAGTTCTTC	CASSLGTGTGYNEQFF
TRBD1	TRBV5-4	TRBJ1-1	NA	TGTGCCAGCACCCCCGGACAGGGCAAACCTGAAGCTTTCTTT	CASTPGQGKPEAFF
NA	TRBV4-3	TRBJ2-1	NA	TGCGCCAGCAGCCAAGATTCGGTGAGAGCGGGCAATGAGCAGTTCTTC	CASSQDSVRAGNEQFF
TRBD1	TRBV5-4	TRBJ1-1	once	TGTGCCAGCACCCGGGACAGCTTGAACACTGAAGCTTTCTTT	CASTRDSLNTEAFF
NA	TRBV7-8	TRBJ2-5	NA	TGTGCCAGCAGCTTAGCCGGGGGAAAGACCCAGTACTTC	CASSLAGGKTQYF
NA	TRBV13	TRBJ2-6	NA	TGTGCCAGCAGCTTATCAGATGGGGCCAACGTCCTGACTTTC	CASSLSDGANVLTF
TRBD2	TRBV28	TRBJ2-5	NA	TGTGCCAGCAGTTTGGGGGGGAAAGAAGAGACCCAGTACTTC	CASSLGGKEETQYF
NA	TRBV7-2	TRBJ1-2	NA	TGTGCCAGCAGCTTAGCGGACAGCGCAGCCTATGGCTACACCTTC	CASSLADSAAYGYTF
TRBD2	TRBV5-5	TRBJ2-5	NA	TGTGCCAGCAGCGCAGCGGGAGGGCAAGAGACCCAGTACTTC	CASSAAGGQETQYF
TRBD1	TRBV28	TRBJ1-1	NA	TGTGCCAGCAGTTTATCGGCAGGGGGCCGGGGCACTGAAGCTTTCTTT	CASSLSAGGRGTEAFF
TRBD2	TRBV5-1	TRBJ2-1	NA	TGCGCCAGCGGAAATTCTAGCGGAGCTTACAATGAGCAGTTCTTC	CASGNSSGAYNEQFF
NA	TRBV30	TRBJ1-1	NA	TGTGCCTGGAGTGGGCAGTTGAACACTGAAGCTTTCTTT	CAWSGQLNTEAFF
NA	TRBV7-9	TRBJ1-2	NA	TGTGCCAGCAGCCGCCGAGCTCTCGAGGGAAAAGATGGCTACACCTTC	CASSRRALEGKDGYTF
NA	TRBV4-3	TRBJ2-7	NA	TGCGCCAGCAGCCAAGACGCTAGCCCATCGGGATACGAGCAGTACTTC	CASSQDASPSGYEQYF
NA	TRBV28	TRBJ1-1	NA	TGTGCCAGCAGTTTACACAGGAACACTGAAGCTTTCTTT	CASSLHRNTEAFF